This is a list of T cell receptor beta chains from one sample in a study of pediatric ulcerative colitis. Clones were sequenced by immunoSEQ multiplex PCR, and TCRdb holds only the in-frame ones, with some missing. This sample has 30,000 to 45,000 clones; 73% occur once, and the top ten carry 0.74%. Source material: gut tissue. These receptors all stem from a boy between 10 and 17 years old with moderate ulcerative colitis. CDR3s include the opening cysteine and the closing phenylalanine or tryptophan. A D gene is named only where the DNA matches it firmly. Only some rows state a clone size, as once, few, many or a class for expanded clones.

j_call clone_size d_call v_call cdr3_aa cdr3_nt
TRBJ2-7 . . TRBV27 CASSFGTDTYEQYF TGTGCCAGCAGTTTCGGGACTGATACCTACGAGCAGTACTTC
TRBJ1-2 . . TRBV5-6 CASSLAGTGRFYGYTF TGTGCCAGCAGCTTGGCCGGCACAGGGCGTTTCTATGGCTACACCTTC
TRBJ2-1 . . TRBV15 CATSRGGDQFF TGTGCCACCAGCAGAGGGGGGGACCAGTTCTTC
TRBJ2-2 few . TRBV2 CASSYPWVNTGELFF TGTGCCAGCAGCTACCCGTGGGTGAACACCGGGGAGCTGTTTTTT
TRBJ2-1 . . TRBV9 CASSVGPGRSEQFF TGTGCCAGCAGCGTAGGACCGGGCCGGAGTGAGCAGTTCTTC
TRBJ1-5 . . TRBV5-6 CASSLGGHSNQPQHF TGTGCCAGCAGCCTGGGTGGACATAGCAATCAGCCCCAGCATTTT
TRBJ1-6 . TRBD1 TRBV6-1 CASSLNWDRDSPLHF TGTGCCAGCAGTTTGAACTGGGACAGGGATTCACCCCTCCACTTT
TRBJ2-2 . . TRBV28 CASSFWSGTAGELFF TGTGCCAGCAGTTTTTGGTCCGGGACCGCCGGGGAGCTGTTTTTT
TRBJ2-3 . . TRBV5-1 CASSLGGREDTQYF TGCGCCAGCAGCTTAGGTGGCAGGGAAGATACGCAGTATTTT
TRBJ2-3 . TRBD1 TRBV7-2 CASSSTGPDTQYF TGTGCCAGCAGTTCGACAGGGCCAGATACGCAGTATTTT
TRBJ2-3 few . TRBV5-6 CASSGGGLTQYF TGTGCCAGCAGCGGGGGAGGTCTTACGCAGTATTTT
TRBJ1-5 . . TRBV7-9 CASSYSIDQPQHF TGTGCCAGCAGCTATTCAATCGATCAGCCCCAGCATTTT
TRBJ2-2 . TRBD2 TRBV4-2 CASSQAIAGVHTGELFF TGTGCCAGCAGCCAAGCAATAGCGGGAGTTCACACCGGGGAGCTGTTTTTT
TRBJ2-2 few TRBD2 TRBV5-4 CASSLYSSGTGELFF TGTGCCAGCAGCTTGTATTCTAGCGGGACCGGGGAGCTGTTTTTT
TRBJ2-1 . . TRBV10-1 CASSDWTSSNNEQFF TGCGCCAGCAGTGATTGGACTTCCTCGAACAATGAGCAGTTCTTC
TRBJ2-7 . . TRBV2 CASRGRAGWYEQYF TGTGCCAGCAGAGGAAGAGCAGGGTGGTACGAGCAGTACTTC
TRBJ2-5 . TRBD2 TRBV27 CASSLLAGDQETQYF TGTGCCAGCAGTTTACTAGCGGGGGACCAAGAGACCCAGTACTTC
TRBJ2-2 . TRBD2 TRBV7-3 CASSPSGGAGELFF TGTGCCAGCAGCCCTAGCGGGGGTGCCGGGGAGCTGTTTTTT
TRBJ2-7 . . TRBV28 CASSLRAFVYEQYF TGTGCCAGCAGTCTCAGGGCATTTGTTTACGAGCAGTACTTC
TRBJ1-6 few TRBD1 TRBV15 CATSRARDRGNSPLHF TGTGCCACCAGCAGGGCCCGGGACAGGGGGAATTCACCCCTCCACTTT
TRBJ2-1 . . TRBV9 CASSVEDEQFF TGTGCCAGCAGCGTAGAGGATGAGCAGTTCTTC
TRBJ2-2 once . TRBV9 CASRTDGNTGELFF TGTGCCAGCAGGACGGACGGGAACACCGGGGAGCTGTTTTTT
TRBJ2-7 . TRBD2 TRBV7-9 CASSSTSGDYEQYF TGTGCCAGCAGCTCGACTAGCGGGGATTACGAGCAGTACTTC
TRBJ2-1 . . TRBV7-8 CASSYFSGASYNEQFF TGTGCCAGCAGCTACTTTTCAGGGGCTTCCTACAATGAGCAGTTCTTC